This T cell receptor (beta chain) is drawn from a study of PD-1 blockade in classical Hodgkin lymphoma. Whole-study results and caveats: Before treatment, TCR diversity in newly diagnosed patients was reportedly lower than in healthy donors.

Of note for this clone: What it binds is not known.

V was pared by 6 bases and J by 8 bases, with 13 bases between. The CDR3 spans 13 residues. CDR1 and CDR2 from the germline V gene are MNHNS and SASEGT. In every patient, relapse followed autologous stem cell transplantation, while exposure to brentuximab vedotin differed. Assay used: immunoSEQ multiplex PCR; TCRdb lists only in-frame clones, some missing. The table shows approximately 12,000 clones, with around 80% occurring only once. This specimen consisted of peripheral blood mononuclear cells (PBMCs), obtained at baseline. The chain has TRBV6-1 and TRBJ1-4; possibly TRBD1 for D (6 bases). The sequence derives from a human donor with classical Hodgkin lymphoma. CDR3 DNA: TGTGCCAGCAGGGGGGCGGGGTGGGAAAAACTGTTTTTT. Protein product: CASRGAGWEKLFF.